The 23 T cell receptor beta chains listed next were all sequenced from one sample in a study of shared clonotypes between healthy human individuals. Some clones are missing from TCRdb's copy, which holds only in-frame ones; the method was immunoSEQ multiplex PCR. The table has some 200,000 clones, 65% to 80% seen once. The specimen sequenced was memory CD4+ T cells sorted from blood. Subset given: CD45RA-negative fraction. These TCRs come from a man aged 25-45 years in good health.

The gene calls are TRBV6-6 and TRBJ2-1; 11 bases agree with TRBD2. There are 13 residues in the CDR3. The germline CDR1 and CDR2 sequences are MNHNY and SVGAGI (reference sequence). V was clipped by 6 bases and J by 10 bases; unmatched bases: 5. The CDR3 region has the DNA TGTGCCAGCAGAGTAGCGGGAGGGAGGGAGCAGTTCTTC. As protein: CASRVAGGREQFF.

This rearrangement joins TRBV7-2 to TRBJ2-5, with D perhaps being TRBD1 or TRBD2 (6 bases each). V was clipped by 3 bases and J by 4 bases, with 12 bases between them. The CDR3 has 14 amino acids. Germline CDR1 reads SGHTA; CDR2 reads FQGNSA. CDR3 nucleotide sequence: TGTGCCAGCAGCTTTACTCCGGGGGCAGAGACCCAGTACTTC. It encodes CASSFTPGAETQYF.

The rearrangement links TRBV27 to TRBJ2-3; weak D call: TRBD2 (5 bases). The V end lost 1 base, the J end lost 2 bases, and 7 bases lay between the germline ends. In germline, CDR1 is MNHEY, CDR2 SMNVEV (reference sequence). The CDR3 sequence is 14 residues long. CDR3 sequence reads: CASSLYGDTDTQYF. CDR3 bases: TGTGCCAGCAGTTTATACGGGGACACAGATACGCAGTATTTT.

The rearrangement links TRBV19 to TRBJ2-1; D gene uncertain. The CDR3 has 14 amino acids. Germline-derived CDR1 and CDR2 are LNHDA and SQIVND (reference sequence). Trimming took 9 bases from V and 0 from J, leaving 12 bases between them. CDR3 in amino acids: CASMPWSSYNEQFF. The CDR3 DNA follows: TGTGCCAGCATGCCGTGGAGCTCCTACAATGAGCAGTTCTTC.

The CDR3 DNA sequence: TGTGCCAGCAGCCAGGCTGGAAGCACAGATACGCAGTATTTT. It is translated as CASSQAGSTDTQYF. The chain uses TRBV5-4 and TRBJ2-3; D call uncertain. The V gene's germline CDR1 is SGHNT and CDR2 YYREEE (reference sequence). Trimming removed 4 bases at V and 0 bases at J, with 9 bases between. The CDR3 consists of 14 residues.

Comment on this clone: Mismatch with germline at one junction end may stem from a read error. The chain uses TRBV11-2 and TRBJ1-1, with a possible D match to TRBD1 (6 bases). The CDR3 length is 16 residues. Germline CDR1 SGHAT, CDR2 FQNNGV. In DNA form, the CDR3 reads TGTGCCAGCAACCCGATCCGGGGGCGCGGGAACGCTGAAGCTTTCTTT. Translating gives CASNPIRGRGNAEAFF.

The gene calls are TRBV6-6 and TRBJ2-7; unclear D gene. The CDR3 extends over 14 amino acids. Trimming stripped 4 bases from V and 3 bases from J, with 13 bases between. Germline V lookup: CDR1 MNHNY, CDR2 SVGAGI (reference sequence). The CDR3 DNA reads as TGTGCCAGCAGTTTAGGCAGCCAGGACTACGAGCAGTACTTC. This translates into CASSLGSQDYEQYF.

The chain employs TRBV7-9 and TRBJ2-2; D could derive from TRBD1 or TRBD2 (5 bases each). Trimming took 11 bases from V and 0 from J, leaving 13 bases between them. This CDR3 has 14 residues. From germline, CDR1 is SEHNR and CDR2 FQNEAQ (reference sequence). The CDR3 reads CALLEGPNTGELFF. The CDR3, as DNA: TGTGCCCTTCTCGAGGGACCGAACACCGGGGAGCTGTTTTTT.

This chain links TRBV18 with TRBJ2-4; perhaps TRBD2 as D (6 bases). With 3 bases removed from V and 9 bases from J, the gap between germline ends came to 15 bases. Germline-derived CDR1 and CDR2 are KGHSH and LQKENI. The CDR3 contains 14 residues. CDR3 bases: TGTGCCAGCTCACCGGAGGGGCCTGGGACCATTCAGTACTTC. It encodes CASSPEGPGTIQYF.

This chain uses TRBV5-1 with TRBJ2-7; D could derive from TRBD1 or TRBD2 (5 bases each). Looked up from germline, CDR1 is SGHRS and CDR2 is YFSETQ. The CDR3 length is 14 residues. The V and J ends lost 4 bases and 0 bases respectively, with 11 bases between them. The CDR3 coding sequence is TGCGCCAGCAGCCCACTGGGGACCTCCTACGAGCAGTACTTC. Translating it yields CASSPLGTSYEQYF.

The rearrangement joins TRBV18 to TRBJ2-7, with 9 bases identical to TRBD1. CDR1 and CDR2 from the germline V gene are KGHSH and LQKENI. CDR3 length: 14 amino acids. J lost 3 bases, V lost 5 bases, and 5 bases had no gene match. The CDR3 bases are TGTGCCAGCTCAGTGACAGGGGGTGACTACGAGCAGTACTTC. Protein sequence: CASSVTGGDYEQYF.

This clone was counted once. The chain couples TRBV11-2 to TRBJ2-5; D may be TRBD2 (5 bases). The CDR3 sequence is 13 residues long. The V gene's germline CDR1 is SGHAT and CDR2 FQNNGV. V dropped 5 bases and J dropped 3 bases, with 10 bases sitting between them. This CDR3 is CASSPSRKETQYF. The CDR3 DNA follows: TGTGCCAGCAGCCCTAGCCGAAAAGAGACCCAGTACTTC.

The V gene is TRBV5-4, the J gene TRBJ2-7; no firm D call. CDR1 and CDR2 from the germline V gene are SGHNT and YYREEE (reference sequence). The CDR3 loop spans 13 amino acids. Trimming pared 0 bases from V and 4 bases from J, leaving 8 bases between. Here the CDR3 reads CASSLVAGYEQYF. Here the CDR3 DNA reads TGTGCCAGCAGCTTGGTCGCCGGATACGAGCAGTACTTC.

The chain combines TRBV30 with TRBJ2-1, with TRBD2 matching over 14 bases. V lost 4 bases to trimming and J lost 5 bases; unmatched junction nucleotides: 4. Germline CDR1 is GTSNPN and CDR2 is SVGIG (reference sequence). The CDR3 length is 15 residues. CDR3 nucleotides: TGTGCCTGGACCTTGGGACTAGCGGGAGACAATGAGCAGTTCTTC. Translation: CAWTLGLAGDNEQFF.

This clone was recorded many times. In DNA, the CDR3 is TGTGCCGCCGTCCGACAGGGCGCCGGGGAGCTGTTTTTT. As protein: CAAVRQGAGELFF. This chain connects TRBV28 to TRBJ2-2; the match to TRBD1 covers 7 bases. V shed 11 bases and J 6 bases; nucleotides not matched to a gene: 9. CDR3 length equals 13 residues. CDR1 is MDHEN and CDR2 is SYDVKM in the germline V gene.

This clone was recorded a few times. This chain joins TRBV18 and TRBJ2-3; unclear D gene. From germline, CDR1 is KGHSH and CDR2 LQKENI. The CDR3 is 14 residues long. V lost 0 bases and J 2 bases, leaving 6 bases between the germline ends. Here the CDR3 DNA reads TGTGCCAGCTCACCACCGACCAACACAGATACGCAGTATTTT. Translation: CASSPPTNTDTQYF. The entire variable domain, with the rest obtained from reference TRBV18 and TRBJ2-3, is as follows: NAGVMQNPRHLVRRRGQEARLRCSPMKGHSHVYWYRQLPEEGLKFMVYLQKENIIDESGMPKERFSAEFPKEGPSILRIQQVVRGDSAAYFCASSPPTNTDTQYFGPGTRLTVL.

This clone has ten or more counts. V gene TRBV28 combines with J gene TRBJ2-7; a weak D match, TRBD2 (6 bases). The germline gives CDR1 MDHEN, CDR2 SYDVKM. Trimming pared 2 bases from V and 7 bases from J, leaving 21 bases between. This CDR3 spans 16 amino acids. The CDR3 here is CASSLRAGSAPREQYF. In DNA form, the CDR3 reads TGTGCCAGCAGTTTAAGGGCGGGATCGGCCCCTAGAGAGCAGTACTTC.

V and J are TRBV6-6 and TRBJ2-3; 8 nucleotides match TRBD1. Losses at the gene ends were 5 bases for V and 1 base for J; bases not matched to a gene: 8. The CDR3 spans 16 residues. Germline CDR1 and CDR2: MNHNY and SVGAGI (reference sequence). CDR3 region: CASSTKTGVGTDTQYF. The CDR3 nucleotides are TGTGCCAGCAGTACGAAGACAGGGGTCGGCACAGATACGCAGTATTTT.

CDR3 amino acids: CASSLTTGVNEKLFF. In nucleotides, the CDR3 is TGCGCCAGCAGCTTGACGACAGGGGTTAATGAAAAACTGTTTTTT. The chain is built from TRBV5-1 and TRBJ1-4; TRBD1 agrees at 8 bases. The CDR3 sequence is 15 residues long. With V trimmed by 1 base and J by 4 bases, 3 bases remained unmatched. Germline-derived CDR1 and CDR2 are SGHRS and YFSETQ.

The chain has TRBV7-9 and TRBJ2-3, with TRBD2 as a possible D gene (6 bases). The CDR3 covers 14 residues. Germline V gene data show CDR1 as SEHNR and CDR2 as FQNEAQ (reference sequence). V lost 8 bases to trimming and J lost 1 base, with 13 bases between them. The CDR3 here is CASVWASGTDTQYF. The CDR3 coding sequence is TGTGCCAGCGTTTGGGCTAGCGGCACAGATACGCAGTATTTT.

The CDR3 here is CASSLKGRSEAFF. The CDR3 bases are TGCGCCAGCAGCCTAAAGGGCAGGTCTGAAGCTTTCTTT. The chain employs TRBV4-3 and TRBJ1-1; the D is unclear. CDR1 is LGHNA and CDR2 is YSLEER in the germline V gene. CDR3 length: 13 residues. V shed 4 bases and J shed 6 bases, with 12 bases lying between them.

The chain has TRBV25-1 and TRBJ1-5; D is unresolved. Looked up from germline, CDR1 is MGHDK and CDR2 is SYGVNS. The germline V and J ends were trimmed by 5 bases and 5 bases, with 10 bases remaining between them. The CDR3 sequence is 13 residues long. The CDR3 DNA is TGTGCCAGCAGTAATGAGGGTCATCAGCCCCAGCATTTT. It translates to CASSNEGHQPQHF.

For this clone: Just one base apart from a much larger clone, this may be a read error. Other DNA sequences in the same sample also yield this CDR3. The rearrangement links TRBV18 to TRBJ1-1; the D gene is possibly TRBD1 (5 bases). There are 13 residues in the CDR3. V gave up 2 bases and J gave up 1 base, with 5 bases separating them. The germline CDR1 and CDR2 sequences are KGHSH and LQKENI. The CDR3 DNA follows: TGTGCCAGCTCACCAGGACAGAACACTGAAGCTTTCTTT. It codes for CASSPGQNTEAFF. Complete variable domain (other parts from reference TRBV18 and TRBJ1-1): NAGVMQNPRHLVRRRGQEARLRCSPMKGHSHVYWYRQLPEEGLKFMVYLQKENIIDESGMPKERFSAEFPKEGPSILRIQQVVRGDSAAYFCASSPGQNTEAFFGQGTRLTVV.